Listed below are T cell receptor beta chains from one sample, sequenced in a study of cytomegalovirus exposure and HLA in healthy donors. Clones were read by immunoSEQ multiplex PCR, and TCRdb kept only the in-frame ones, dropping some. The data show 150,000 to 200,000 clones, around 80% seen once. Sequenced material: PBMCs. Receptors were obtained from a woman younger than 35 in good health and CMV-seropositive. Each CDR3 is given without its conserved first and last residue. The order of the fields is D gene, J gene, CDR3 length, V gene, CDR3 protein. D genes are given only for firm matches.

d_gene: TRBD1; j_gene: TRBJ2-1; len: 15; v_gene: TRBV9; CDR3aa: ASSVEARGSSYNEQF
d_gene: -; j_gene: TRBJ2-7; len: 12; v_gene: TRBV7-2; CDR3aa: ASSLPGPYYEQY
d_gene: -; j_gene: TRBJ2-3; len: 11; v_gene: TRBV14; CDR3aa: ASSPHPGDTQY
d_gene: TRBD1; j_gene: TRBJ1-2; len: 14; v_gene: TRBV5-6; CDR3aa: ASSAGTGAPVYGYT
d_gene: TRBD1; j_gene: TRBJ2-7; len: 12; v_gene: TRBV6-5; CDR3aa: ASRMDRGRNEQY
d_gene: TRBD2; j_gene: TRBJ2-1; len: 13; v_gene: TRBV11-2; CDR3aa: ASRYWGGMYNEQF
d_gene: TRBD1; j_gene: TRBJ1-6; len: 12; v_gene: TRBV9; CDR3aa: ASSTGTGRSPLH
d_gene: -; j_gene: TRBJ1-2; len: 10; v_gene: TRBV2; CDR3aa: ASRADNYGYT
d_gene: TRBD1; j_gene: TRBJ1-1; len: 11; v_gene: TRBV5-4; CDR3aa: AGTGGWGTEAF
d_gene: TRBD1; j_gene: TRBJ1-2; len: 12; v_gene: TRBV6-1; CDR3aa: ASRETGASRGYT
d_gene: -; j_gene: TRBJ2-4; len: 12; v_gene: TRBV5-4; CDR3aa: ASSSYRSSNIQY
d_gene: -; j_gene: TRBJ2-3; len: 10; v_gene: TRBV7-3; CDR3aa: ASSFIADTQY
d_gene: TRBD1; j_gene: TRBJ1-4; len: 13; v_gene: TRBV11-2; CDR3aa: ASSPGTATNEKLF
d_gene: -; j_gene: TRBJ1-5; len: 12; v_gene: TRBV19; CDR3aa: ASMGGYSNQPQH
d_gene: TRBD1; j_gene: TRBJ1-3; len: 12; v_gene: TRBV2; CDR3aa: ATGQGGTGNTIY
d_gene: TRBD1; j_gene: TRBJ1-5; len: 14; v_gene: TRBV9; CDR3aa: ASSGGTGNSNQPQH
d_gene: -; j_gene: TRBJ2-4; len: 13; v_gene: TRBV25-1; CDR3aa: ASSQGRERDNSQY
d_gene: TRBD1; j_gene: TRBJ2-4; len: 13; v_gene: TRBV2; CDR3aa: ASSYPGTGSNIQY
d_gene: TRBD1; j_gene: TRBJ2-5; len: 13; v_gene: TRBV5-5; CDR3aa: ASSLDPGGRETQY
d_gene: TRBD1; j_gene: TRBJ1-1; len: 12; v_gene: TRBV7-9; CDR3aa: ASSSDREVTEAF
d_gene: -; j_gene: TRBJ1-2; len: 13; v_gene: TRBV27; CDR3aa: ASSLSTGHRYGYT
d_gene: -; j_gene: TRBJ2-1; len: 12; v_gene: TRBV5-1; CDR3aa: ASRDGGGGQVEF
d_gene: -; j_gene: TRBJ1-2; len: 11; v_gene: TRBV27; CDR3aa: ASSAPGGVYYT
d_gene: -; j_gene: TRBJ2-3; len: 11; v_gene: TRBV28; CDR3aa: ASSPGRTDTQY
d_gene: -; j_gene: TRBJ1-6; len: 12; v_gene: TRBV7-9; CDR3aa: ASSPWGGNSPLH
d_gene: -; j_gene: TRBJ2-7; len: 11; v_gene: TRBV27; CDR3aa: ASREGSRYEQY